These 5 T cell receptor beta chains came from one sample sequenced in a study of T cell responses to AZD1222 COVID-19 vaccine. The data were produced by immunoSEQ multiplex PCR, yet TCRdb's version contains in-frame clones alone and is incomplete. The sample carries approximately 130,000 clones, approximately 90% recorded once. This material consisted of peripheral blood, taken 28 days after the second AZD1222 dose. The receptors shown here come from an adult who received the AZD1222 COVID-19 vaccine.

The rearrangement joins TRBV18 to TRBJ2-3, with TRBD1 matching over 8 bases. In germline, CDR1 is KGHSH, CDR2 LQKENI. After removal of 1 base from V and 4 bases from J, the junction contained 7 bases not matched to a gene. The CDR3 is made up of 16 amino acids. The CDR3 region has the DNA TGTGCCAGCTCACCACACGGACAGGGTTGGCCAGATACGCAGTATTTT. Translating gives CASSPHGQGWPDTQYF.

V gene TRBV7-6 combines with J gene TRBJ2-1, with D perhaps matching TRBD2 (5 bases). Germline values: CDR1 SGHVS, CDR2 FNYEAQ. This CDR3 spans 15 amino acids. Trimming left V 5 bases short and J 3 bases short, with 14 bases between. The CDR3 DNA reads TGTGCCAGCAGCCCCGGCCCCACTAGCTACAATGAGCAGTTCTTC. Translating gives CASSPGPTSYNEQFF.

The chain carries TRBV7-9 and TRBJ2-7; tentatively, D is TRBD1 (6 bases). Germline V gene data show CDR1 as SEHNR and CDR2 as FQNEAQ (reference sequence). The CDR3 covers 15 residues. Trimming left V 5 bases short and J 0 bases short, with 14 bases between. The CDR3 DNA reads TGTGCCAGCAGCCAAACAGGGATCCACTCCTACGAGCAGTACTTC. Translation: CASSQTGIHSYEQYF.

J is TRBJ1-1 and V is TRBV5-1; 7 nucleotides agree with TRBD1. CDR1 SGHRS and CDR2 YFSETQ come from the germline V gene. The CDR3 covers 15 residues. V was pared by 0 bases and J by 0 bases, with 2 bases of the junction left unmatched. CDR3 coding DNA: TGCGCCAGCAGCTTGGACAGGGGACTGAACACTGAAGCTTTCTTT. This codes for CASSLDRGLNTEAFF.

About this clone: One junction end does not reproduce the germline sequence, and a read error may be involved. The chain has TRBV7-7 and TRBJ2-1, with a weak D call TRBD2 (5 bases). Per the germline V gene, CDR1 is SSHAT and CDR2 is FNYEAQ (reference sequence). The CDR3 extends over 14 amino acids. This CDR3 reads CASSLDFGSNEQFF. As DNA, the CDR3 is TGTGCTAGCAGCTTAGATTTTGGGAGTAATGAGCAGTTCTTC.